This TCR beta chain was captured in a study of blood T cells in healthy people across ages. For the second PCR, which ran for about 6 to 12 cycles, a sample-barcoded 5' primer and a J-beta primer mix were used. TCRdb re-derived calls from the 5' RACE reads in MiXCR, one entry per CDR3 protein. Counted here are fewer than 1,000,000 distinct CDR3 sequences, about 42% occurring once; the ten biggest clones make up around 21%. Overall study findings and caveats: Diversity estimates from one million T cells were considered underestimates.

This clonotype occurred a few times. Its antigen is undetermined. This CDR3 is 15 amino acids long. With V trimmed by 7 bases and J by 2 bases, 10 bases remained unmatched. Germline V lookup: CDR1 SQVTM, CDR2 ANQGSEA. Collection of roughly 9.6 milliliters of peripheral blood was performed for each donor. PBMCs numbering at least 6.5 million were isolated per sample. Per individual sample, total RNA of at least 5.5 micrograms was extracted. The origin of this receptor is a man aged 60 to 75 in good health. The sequenced sample was blood. The J gene is TRBJ2-4, the V gene TRBV29-1; TRBD1 aligns across 8 bases. The CDR3 region has the DNA TGCAGCGAACCGGACAGGGTAACCCCCAAAAACATTCAGTACTTC. This translates into CSEPDRVTPKNIQYF.